The 6 T cell receptor beta chains below were found in one sample sequenced in a study of blood T cell repertoires in COVID-19. Profiled with immunoSEQ multiplex PCR; TCRdb holds only in-frame clones, not every one. The table lists 150,000 to 200,000 clones, more than 85% of them singletons. Source material: peripheral blood. These receptors all stem from a man between 65 and 85 years old with active or convalescent COVID-19.

The chain couples TRBV6-5 to TRBJ2-3; D possibly corresponds to TRBD1 (5 bases). This CDR3 has 12 residues. The V gene lost 6 bases and the J gene lost 2 bases, with 6 bases spanning the gap. Germline-derived CDR1 and CDR2 are MNHEY and SVGAGI. The CDR3 coding sequence is TGTGCCAGCAGGACAGACACAGATACGCAGTATTTT. It specifies CASRTDTDTQYF.

The gene calls are TRBV28 and TRBJ2-4; no reliable D call. The CDR3 extends over 16 amino acids. Germline V CDR1 and CDR2: MDHEN, SYDVKM. V lost 6 bases to trimming and J lost 0 bases, with 15 bases between them. CDR3 region: CASSTILLIAKNIQYF. CDR3 sequence (DNA): TGTGCCAGCAGCACTATTCTCCTAATAGCCAAAAACATTCAGTACTTC.

The V and J genes are TRBV5-1 and TRBJ2-3, with D possibly matching TRBD2 (5 bases). V lost 1 base, J lost 3 bases, and 12 bases lay in between. Germline CDR1 and CDR2: SGHRS and YFSETQ. This CDR3 comprises 15 residues. CDR3 DNA sequence: TGCGCCAGCAGCTTGTCGGGGAGAAAGACAGATACGCAGTATTTT. Its translation: CASSLSGRKTDTQYF.

The chain is built from TRBV19 and TRBJ1-5, with TRBD1 as a possible D gene (5 bases). Trimming cost V 4 bases and J 3 bases, with 13 bases left between them. Germline V gene sequence: CDR1 LNHDA, CDR2 SQIVND (reference sequence). The CDR3 has 15 residues. CDR3 nucleotide sequence: TGTGCCAGTAGTACCATAGGAGGGACCAATCAGCCCCAGCATTTT. The encoded protein is CASSTIGGTNQPQHF. Variable domain in full (rest from reference TRBV19 and TRBJ1-5): DGGITQSPKYLFRKEGQNVTLSCEQNLNHDAMYWYRQDPGQGLRLIYYSQIVNDFQKGDIAEGYSVSREKKESFPLTVTSAQKNPTAFYLCASSTIGGTNQPQHFGDGTRLSIL.

V gene TRBV11-2 combines with J gene TRBJ1-5, with no clear D. Germline loops: CDR1 SGHAT, CDR2 FQNNGV. This CDR3 spans 13 amino acids. Trimming pared 1 base from V and 1 base from J, leaving 2 bases between. The DNA for the CDR3 is TGTGCCAGCAGCTTAGCGAGCAATCAGCCCCAGCATTTT. Protein product: CASSLASNQPQHF. The full variable domain, completed using reference TRBV11-2 and TRBJ1-5, is EAGVAQSPRYKIIEKRQSVAFWCNPISGHATLYWYQQILGQGPKLLIQFQNNGVVDDSQLPKDRFSAERLKGVDSTLKIQPAKLEDSAVYLCASSLASNQPQHFGDGTRLSIL.

The chain joins TRBV2 to TRBJ2-1, with TRBD1 matching 7 bases. Germline CDR1 and CDR2: SNHLY and FYNNEI. The trim removed 4 bases at V and 4 bases at J, leaving 4 bases unmatched. This CDR3 comprises 14 residues. The CDR3 region is CASSATGPYNEQFF. For the CDR3, the DNA is TGTGCCAGCAGTGCGACAGGGCCGTACAATGAGCAGTTCTTC. The entire variable domain, with the rest obtained from reference TRBV2 and TRBJ2-1, is as follows: EPEVTQTPSHQVTQMGQEVILRCVPISNHLYFYWYRQILGQKVEFLVSFYNNEISEKSEIFDDQFSVERPDGSNFTLKIRSTKLEDSAMYFCASSATGPYNEQFFGPGTRLTVL.